This T cell receptor (beta chain) stems from a study of regulatory T cells in long-lasting Graves disease. Researchers made TCR beta libraries by using iRepertoire HTBI primers and running Arm-PCR on CDR3 regions. TCRdb recomputed calls from the multiplex PCR reads with MiXCR, one row per CDR3 protein. The table records about 470,000 distinct CDR3 sequences, about 20% of them present only once. As to time point: persistent/refractory GD, antithyroid drugs over 5 years with positive TRAb. The TCR library was made from RNA that had been extracted from PBMCs in TRIzol. This clonotype was seen only a few times. The sequence was obtained from a female donor with Graves disease. The input for sequencing was peripheral blood mononuclear cells (PBMCs), taken when the disease was refractory, from a patient treated with antithyroid drugs.

In DNA, the CDR3 is TGTGCCAGCAGTAAGATCACAGATACGCAGTATTTT. Translating gives CASSKITDTQYF. The V gene is TRBV6-1, the J gene TRBJ2-3; the D is unclear. Trimming took 5 bases from V and 2 from J, leaving 5 bases between them. Germline V gene sequence: CDR1 MNHNS, CDR2 SASEGT. The CDR3 runs to 12 residues.